One sample yielded the 28 T cell receptor beta chains listed below, sequenced in a study of molecular identifiers for immune sequencing clone quantification. TCRdb analysed the PCR reads with MiXCR anew, one entry per CDR3 protein. Of 60,000 to 70,000 distinct CDR3 sequences listed, around 18% are singletons. Specimen: naive CD8+ T cells from blood, with Jurkat cell RNA spiked in. This sample's subset: FACS-sorted CD8+CD4-CCR7+CD45RA+ naive T cells. The receptors here all came from a human donor in good health. Some libraries in this study had Jurkat cell RNA spiked in.

This clonotype was counted only a few times. The rearrangement uses TRBV19 and TRBJ2-1; D is undetermined. V shed 4 bases and J shed 8 bases, with 21 bases lying between them. The CDR3 is made up of 16 amino acids. Per germline, CDR1 LNHDA and CDR2 SQIVND (reference sequence). CDR3 region: CASSTALGSDGDEQFF. Written as DNA, the CDR3 is TGTGCCAGTAGTACGGCTTTGGGCAGCGATGGGGATGAGCAGTTCTTC.

This clonotype was observed at least ten times. This chain joins TRBV27 and TRBJ1-4, with D hard to call. The V end lost 4 bases, the J end lost 3 bases, and 9 bases lay between the germline ends. This CDR3 is 14 amino acids long. Looked up from germline, CDR1 is MNHEY and CDR2 is SMNVEV (reference sequence). The CDR3 protein is CASSSTGPNEKLFF. In nucleotides, the CDR3 is TGTGCCAGCAGTTCCACGGGTCCTAATGAAAAACTGTTTTTT.

The sample holds many counts of this clonotype. The chain has TRBV29-1 and TRBJ2-4, with 16 bases that match TRBD2. With V trimmed by 5 bases and J by 6 bases, 7 bases remained unmatched. Germline CDR1 reads SQVTM; CDR2 reads ANQGSEA. The CDR3 is 16 residues long. In nucleotides, the CDR3 is TGCAGCGTTACCGGGACTAGCGGGAGGGCCGTAAACATTCAGTACTTC. It codes for CSVTGTSGRAVNIQYF.

There are many counts of this clonotype. CDR3 protein: CASSRRGGRGETQYF. In DNA, the CDR3 is TGTGCCAGCAGCCGCAGGGGGGGTCGTGGAGAGACCCAGTACTTC. The chain uses TRBV6-4 and TRBJ2-5; either TRBD1 or TRBD2 may supply D (7 bases each). V lost 6 bases, J lost 4 bases, and 18 bases lay in between. This CDR3 has 15 amino acids. Looked up from germline, CDR1 is MRHNA and CDR2 is SNTAGT.

V is TRBV5-6 and J is TRBJ1-2, with D hard to call. V lost 4 bases to trimming and J lost 10 bases, with 14 bases between them. This CDR3 has 12 amino acids. Germline V CDR1 and CDR2: SGHDT, YYEEEE. The DNA of the CDR3 is TGTGCCAGCAGCGGACGCAGCTGGGCCTACACCTTC. It codes for CASSGRSWAYTF. Filled out from reference TRBV5-6 and TRBJ1-2, the complete variable domain reads DAGVTQSPTHLIKTRGQQVTLRCSPKSGHDTVSWYQQALGQGPQFIFQYYEEEERQRGNFPDRFSGHQFPNYSSELNVNALLLGDSALYLCASSGRSWAYTFGSGTRLTVV.

This clonotype was seen repeatedly, ten times or more. This chain joins TRBV4-1 and TRBJ2-3; D gene ambiguous. The CDR3 covers 15 residues. The germline gives CDR1 MGHRA, CDR2 YSYEKL. V lost 4 bases and J 2 bases, leaving 13 bases between the germline ends. This CDR3 reads CASSPLSDATDTQYF. The CDR3 DNA sequence: TGCGCCAGCAGCCCCTTAAGCGACGCCACAGATACGCAGTATTTT.

This clonotype was seen repeatedly, ten times or more. This chain uses TRBV6-1 with TRBJ1-1; 9 bases agree with TRBD1. CDR1 and CDR2 (germline): MNHNS, SASEGT. This CDR3 comprises 15 residues. After removal of 5 bases from V and 6 bases from J, the junction contained 10 bases not matched to a gene. CDR3 loop: CASSREQGAFSEAFF. The DNA for the CDR3 is TGTGCCAGCAGTAGGGAACAGGGGGCGTTTTCTGAAGCTTTCTTT.

This clonotype was seen a handful of times. The junction does not match germline at one end; this may be a read error. CDR3 nucleotide sequence: TGTGCTAGCAGCCTCCCGGGACAGGGGAGTGGGGAAGAGACCCAGTACTTC. This translates into CASSLPGQGSGEETQYF. The chain is built from TRBV7-7 and TRBJ2-5, with TRBD1 identical over 10 bases. Germline assignment: CDR1 SSHAT and CDR2 FNYEAQ (reference sequence). The CDR3 consists of 17 residues.

This clonotype was recorded a few times. This chain uses TRBV12-3 or TRBV12-4 with TRBJ1-5, with TRBD1 matching 9 bases. There are 15 residues in the CDR3. V shed 5 bases and J 6 bases; nucleotides not matched to a gene: 8. CDR3 sequence: CASSQDRGRGQPQHF. CDR3 DNA sequence: TGTGCCAGCAGTCAGGACAGGGGTCGTGGTCAGCCCCAGCATTTT.

This clonotype was picked up many times. The chain uses TRBV7-9 and TRBJ2-5, with no clear D. CDR1 and CDR2 (germline): SEHNR, FQNEAQ (reference sequence). The length of the CDR3 is 16 residues. Trimming took off 1 base at V and 1 base at J, with 13 bases between the two ends. CDR3 DNA sequence: TGTGCCAGCAGCTTAGTTGTTATGGTAGGCCAAGAGACCCAGTACTTC. Its protein is CASSLVVMVGQETQYF.

This clonotype was observed many times. The chain combines TRBV4-1 with TRBJ2-1; D tentatively fits TRBD1 or TRBD2 (5 bases each). Deletions cut 0 bases from V and 8 bases from J, with 14 bases between. Germline-derived CDR1 and CDR2 are MGHRA and YSYEKL. CDR3 length: 15 amino acids. The CDR3 DNA is TGCGCCAGCAGCCAAGATCGGGGACCTGGCTATGAGCAGTTCTTC. This sequence encodes CASSQDRGPGYEQFF.

The gene calls are TRBV4-1 and TRBJ1-1; maybe TRBD1 (5 bases). In germline, CDR1 is MGHRA, CDR2 YSYEKL. The CDR3 runs to 15 residues. V shed 7 bases and J shed 2 bases, with 17 bases lying between them. CDR3 nucleotide sequence: TGCGCCAGCATTTTCAGGGACGGAAGCAACACTGAAGCTTTCTTT. It codes for CASIFRDGSNTEAFF.

In its sample, this clonotype was seen a few times. The chain employs TRBV27 and TRBJ2-7; D uncertain. The CDR3 covers 12 residues. Germline-derived CDR1 and CDR2 are MNHEY and SMNVEV (reference sequence). V gave up 8 bases and J gave up 3 bases, with 11 bases separating them. CDR3 in amino acids: CASSVLGYEQYF. The DNA for the CDR3 is TGTGCCAGCTCCGTTCTGGGCTACGAGCAGTACTTC.

This clonotype has ten or more counts. The chain combines TRBV3-1 with TRBJ2-5; weak D call: TRBD1 (5 bases). The germline gives CDR1 LGHDT, CDR2 YNNKEL (reference sequence). V was trimmed by 0 bases and J by 5 bases, leaving 13 bases between them. The CDR3 has 15 amino acids. The CDR3, as DNA: TGTGCCAGCAGCCAAGATAAGTCAGGGTTCGAGACCCAGTACTTC. As protein: CASSQDKSGFETQYF.

This clonotype has ten or more counts. J is TRBJ1-1 and V is TRBV28; D unclear. The V gene lost 4 bases and the J gene lost 5 bases, with 17 bases spanning the gap. CDR3 size: 15 residues. Per the germline V gene, CDR1 is MDHEN and CDR2 is SYDVKM. In nucleotides, the CDR3 is TGTGCCAGCAGTTCCCTTGGGGAGAAAGGAACTGAAGCTTTCTTT. This codes for CASSSLGEKGTEAFF.

In its sample, this clonotype was seen many times. This chain's CDR3 is CASSQGAGGYYEQYF. The CDR3 DNA follows: TGCGCCAGCAGCCAAGGGGCAGGGGGGTACTACGAGCAGTACTTC. The gene calls are TRBV4-3 and TRBJ2-7; D might be TRBD1 (7 bases). The length of the CDR3 is 15 residues. V lost 1 base to trimming and J lost 3 bases, with 13 bases between them. Germline V gene sequence: CDR1 LGHNA, CDR2 YSLEER.

The chain has TRBV4-3 and TRBJ2-3, with a weak D call TRBD2 (6 bases). The CDR3 has 13 residues. From germline, CDR1 is LGHNA and CDR2 YSLEER. V lost 3 bases, J lost 6 bases, and 10 bases lay in between. The CDR3 sequence is CASSHGSTDTQYF. The CDR3 nucleotides read TGCGCCAGCAGCCACGGGAGTACGGATACGCAGTATTTT.

With respect to this clonotype: The junction departs from the called germline gene at one end, perhaps through a read error. This chain connects TRBV27 to TRBJ2-7; D is perhaps TRBD2 (6 bases). The CDR3 has 18 amino acids. Germline-derived CDR1 and CDR2 are MNHEY and SMNVEV (reference sequence). The CDR3 nucleotides read TGTGTCAGCAGTCGGGCTCAGCCGGGACTCAAGATGGGGGACGAGCAGTACTTC. It specifies CVSSRAQPGLKMGDEQYF.

This clonotype was seen many times. One end of the junction varies from germline; a read error may be responsible. This chain uses TRBV29-1 with TRBJ1-2, with TRBD1 identical over 9 bases. This CDR3 is built from 12 residues. Germline V gene sequence: CDR1 SQVTM, CDR2 ANQGSEA. CDR3 DNA: TGCAGCGTCGAAGACAGGGGGAATGGCTACACCTTC. Protein: CSVEDRGNGYTF.

This clonotype came up many times. The chain is built from TRBV7-9 and TRBJ2-3; 9 bases are a match to TRBD1. This CDR3 region has 15 residues. Germline-derived CDR1 and CDR2 are SEHNR and FQNEAQ (reference sequence). V lost 5 bases, J lost 6 bases, and 9 bases stayed unmatched. CDR3 nucleotide sequence: TGTGCCAGCAGCCCCGGGACAGGGCTCTTGGATACGCAGTATTTT. Encoded protein: CASSPGTGLLDTQYF.

About this clonotype itself: Because the CDR3 is missing its conserved closing phenylalanine or tryptophan, this is likely a read error. The rearrangement uses TRBV4-1 and TRBJ2-1; 8 bases map to TRBD1. Germline-derived CDR1 and CDR2 are MGHRA and YSYEKL. This CDR3 spans 14 amino acids. After removal of 2 bases from V and 7 bases from J, the junction contained 4 bases not matched to a gene. The CDR3 sequence: CASSQSGGGNEQFL. The CDR3, as DNA: TGCGCCAGCAGCCAATCAGGGGGCGGGAATGAGCAGTTCCTC.

In the case of this clonotype: It may be a read error: a sequence one base away is much more abundant. This chain connects TRBV27 to TRBJ2-7, with TRBD1 identical over 9 bases. The length of the CDR3 is 15 residues. Germline CDR1 and CDR2: MNHEY and SMNVEV (reference sequence). For the CDR3, the DNA is TGTGCCGGCAGTTACGGACAGGGGAGTGTATACGAGCAGTACTTC. Protein sequence: CAGSYGQGSVYEQYF.

Worth noting for this clonotype: A much larger clone differs by one base, so this may be a read error. This rearrangement joins TRBV19 to TRBJ2-1; unclear D gene. The CDR3 contains 12 residues. Germline V gene sequence: CDR1 LNHDA, CDR2 SQIVND (reference sequence). The CDR3 region has the DNA TGTGCCAGTAGTTCTGGCCTTAGTGAGCGGTTCTTC. This translates into CASSSGLSERFF.

Note on this clonotype: A read error is possible here, since a much larger clone lies one base away. The V call is TRBV12-3 or TRBV12-4, the J call TRBJ2-2; D is possibly TRBD2 (6 bases). This CDR3 is built from 14 residues. DNA of the CDR3: TGTGCCAGCAGTTATCAGTCAGGGTCCGGGGGGCTGTTTTTT. Its translation is CASSYQSGSGGLFF.

There are many counts of this clonotype. The rearrangement links TRBV7-9 to TRBJ1-5; weak D call: TRBD1 (5 bases). This CDR3 contains 14 residues. CDR1 is SEHNR, CDR2 FQNEAQ, per germline (reference sequence). Trimming left V 1 base short and J 6 bases short, with 10 bases between. This CDR3 reads CASSLDQGGQPQHF. The CDR3 nucleotides are TGTGCCAGCAGCTTAGATCAGGGCGGTCAGCCCCAGCATTTT.

In this sample, this clonotype turned up many times. This chain uses TRBV7-9 with TRBJ2-2; D gene uncertain. The CDR3 extends over 17 amino acids. The V gene's germline CDR1 is SEHNR and CDR2 FQNEAQ (reference sequence). Trimming shortened V by 2 bases and J by 0 bases, and 13 bases separated the two germline ends. The DNA of the CDR3 is TGTGCCAGCAGCTTAAGTGAGTCAGCATCGAACACCGGGGAGCTGTTTTTT. Its translation: CASSLSESASNTGELFF.

At least ten counts were recorded for this clonotype. V is TRBV29-1 and J is TRBJ2-2; tentative D call: TRBD1 (5 bases). CDR1 is SQVTM, CDR2 ANQGSEA, per germline. Trimming took 8 bases from V and 4 from J, leaving 8 bases between them. This CDR3 has 11 residues. DNA for the CDR3: TGCAGCATCGACAGCACCGGGGAGCTGTTTTTT. Translated, it gives CSIDSTGELFF.

In this sample, this clonotype turned up a few times. Possible read error: a much larger clone is one base away. The chain combines TRBV11-2 with TRBJ2-3, with 8 nucleotides matching TRBD2. The V gene's germline CDR1 is SGHAT and CDR2 FQNNGV. With 0 bases clipped from V and 4 bases from J, the junction kept 9 bases outside the gene matches. The CDR3 totals 17 residues. CDR3 coding DNA: TGTGCCAGCAGCTTAGATCTGGGGACTAGTGGCGCAGATACGCAGTATTTT. It is translated as CASSLDLGTSGADTQYF.